This T cell receptor beta chain was sequenced during a study of blood T cell repertoires in COVID-19. Study-level background: COVID-19 samples from acute and convalescent phases originated in the United States, Italy and Spain.

Original processing notes: Amplified reference gene primers provided the basis for estimating nucleated cell counts. Generated by immunoSEQ multiplex PCR, the TCRdb table keeps only in-frame clones and is missing some. That table furnishes V, J and clone size, whereas the DNA furnished D and trimming. The sample lists about 240,000 clones, roughly four fifths occurring once. This clone was seen just once. CDR1 and CDR2 from the germline V gene are SGHTA and FQGNSA. There are 13 residues in the CDR3. V shed 1 base and J shed 7 bases, with 8 bases lying between them. The clonotype originates from a woman between 65 and 79 years old with acute or convalescent COVID-19. The specimen was peripheral blood. The chain is built from TRBV7-2 and TRBJ1-5; tentatively, D is TRBD1 (5 bases). The CDR3, as DNA: TGTGCCAGCAGCTTAGAGACAGAGCAGCCCCAGCATTTT. It yields the protein CASSLETEQPQHF.